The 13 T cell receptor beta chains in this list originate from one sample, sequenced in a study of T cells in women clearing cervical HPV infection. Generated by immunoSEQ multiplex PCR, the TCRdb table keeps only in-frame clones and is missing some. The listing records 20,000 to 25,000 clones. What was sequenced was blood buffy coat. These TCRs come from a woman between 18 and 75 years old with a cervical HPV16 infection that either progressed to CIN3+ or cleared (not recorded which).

The CDR3 loop reads CASSPQGAYTEAFF. The covered CDR3 bases are TGTGCCAGCAGTCCTCAGGGCGCGTACACTGAA. The chain is built from TRBV27 and TRBJ1-1, with D perhaps matching TRBD1 (5 bases). The CDR3 is cut off 3 residues early in the read; its end comes from the germline J gene. Trimming cost V 5 bases and J 3 bases, with 13 bases left between them. This CDR3 region has 14 residues. Germline V gene lookup returns CDR1 MNHEY and CDR2 SMNVEV (reference sequence).

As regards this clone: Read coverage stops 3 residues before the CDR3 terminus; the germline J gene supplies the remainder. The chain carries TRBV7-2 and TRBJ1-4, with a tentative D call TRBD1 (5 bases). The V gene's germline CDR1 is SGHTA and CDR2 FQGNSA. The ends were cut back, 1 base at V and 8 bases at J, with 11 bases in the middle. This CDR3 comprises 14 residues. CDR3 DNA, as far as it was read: TGTGCCAGCAGCTTAGAGGGGAGAGGGGAAAAA. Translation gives CASSLEGRGEK. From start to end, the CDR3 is CASSLEGRGEKLFF.

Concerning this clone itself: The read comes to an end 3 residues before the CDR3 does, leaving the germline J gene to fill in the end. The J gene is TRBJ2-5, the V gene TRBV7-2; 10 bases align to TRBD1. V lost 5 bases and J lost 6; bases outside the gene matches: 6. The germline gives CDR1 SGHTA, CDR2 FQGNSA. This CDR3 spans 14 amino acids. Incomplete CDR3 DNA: TGTGCCAGCAGCCCCAAGACAGGGGGCCAGACC. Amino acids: CASSPKTGGQT. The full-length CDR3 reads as CASSPKTGGQTQYF.

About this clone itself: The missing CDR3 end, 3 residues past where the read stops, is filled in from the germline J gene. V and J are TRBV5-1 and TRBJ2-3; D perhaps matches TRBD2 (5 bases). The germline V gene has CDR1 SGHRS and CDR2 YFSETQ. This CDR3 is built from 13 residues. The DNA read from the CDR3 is TGCGCCAGCAGTAGCGAGTACCAAGAGACG. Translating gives CASSSEYQET. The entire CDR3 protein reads CASSSEYQETQYF.

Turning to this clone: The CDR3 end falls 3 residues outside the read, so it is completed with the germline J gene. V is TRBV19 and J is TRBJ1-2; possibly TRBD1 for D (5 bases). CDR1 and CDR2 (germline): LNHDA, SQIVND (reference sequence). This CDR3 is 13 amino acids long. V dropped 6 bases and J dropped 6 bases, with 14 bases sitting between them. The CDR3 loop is CASRGDSLNGYTF. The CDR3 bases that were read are TGTGCCAGTAGGGGGGACTCCCTGAATGGC.

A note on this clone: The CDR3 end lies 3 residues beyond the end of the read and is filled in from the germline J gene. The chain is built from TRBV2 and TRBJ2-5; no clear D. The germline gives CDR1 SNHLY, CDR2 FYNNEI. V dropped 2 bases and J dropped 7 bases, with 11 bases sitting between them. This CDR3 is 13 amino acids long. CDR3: CASSELARTTQYF. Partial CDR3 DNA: TGTGCCAGCAGTGAATTGGCAAGAACGACC.

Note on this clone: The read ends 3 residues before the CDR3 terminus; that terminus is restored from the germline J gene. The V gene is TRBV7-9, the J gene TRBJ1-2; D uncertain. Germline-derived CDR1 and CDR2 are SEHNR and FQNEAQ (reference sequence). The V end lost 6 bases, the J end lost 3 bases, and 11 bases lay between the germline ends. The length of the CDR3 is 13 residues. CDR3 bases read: TGTGCCAGCAGGGACGGACTTTACTATGGC. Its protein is CASRDGLYYG. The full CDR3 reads CASRDGLYYGYTF.

The CDR3 sequence: CASGTGSVANTEAFF. The sequenced CDR3 bases are TGTGCCAGCGGGACAGGGTCAGTGGCGAACACTGAA. The chain couples TRBV2 to TRBJ1-1, with TRBD1 identical over 9 bases. The observed sequence ends 3 residues before the CDR3 terminus, with the missing tail filled in from the germline J gene. Per the germline V gene, CDR1 is SNHLY and CDR2 is FYNNEI. This CDR3 region has 15 residues. The V segment lost 8 bases and the J segment 1 base; nucleotides outside the gene matches: 8.

The CDR3 sequence is CASSFTGTGGRDTQYF. The CDR3 bases that were read are TGCGCCAGCAGCTTTACCGGGACAGGGGGCCGGGATACG. The chain couples TRBV5-1 to TRBJ2-3, with 12 positions matching TRBD1. The read ends 3 residues early relative to the CDR3; the germline J gene fills the gap. J was trimmed by 6 bases and V by 2 bases; bases with no gene match: 7. There are 16 residues in the CDR3. Per germline, CDR1 SGHRS and CDR2 YFSETQ.

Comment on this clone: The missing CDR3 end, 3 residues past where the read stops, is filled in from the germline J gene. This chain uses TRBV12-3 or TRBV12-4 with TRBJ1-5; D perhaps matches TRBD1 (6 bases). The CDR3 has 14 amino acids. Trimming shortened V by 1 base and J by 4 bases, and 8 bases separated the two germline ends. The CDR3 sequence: CASSLEQGNQPQHF. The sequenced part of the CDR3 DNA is TGTGCCAGCAGTTTAGAACAGGGAAATCAGCCC.

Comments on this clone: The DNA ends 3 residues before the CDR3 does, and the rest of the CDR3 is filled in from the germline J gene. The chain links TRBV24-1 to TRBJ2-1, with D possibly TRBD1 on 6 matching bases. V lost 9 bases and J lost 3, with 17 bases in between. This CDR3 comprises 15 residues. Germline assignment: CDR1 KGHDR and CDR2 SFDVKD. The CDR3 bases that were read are TGTGCCACCTCAGTAGGCAGGGGCTACTACAATGAG. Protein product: CATSVGRGYYNE. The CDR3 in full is CATSVGRGYYNEQFF.

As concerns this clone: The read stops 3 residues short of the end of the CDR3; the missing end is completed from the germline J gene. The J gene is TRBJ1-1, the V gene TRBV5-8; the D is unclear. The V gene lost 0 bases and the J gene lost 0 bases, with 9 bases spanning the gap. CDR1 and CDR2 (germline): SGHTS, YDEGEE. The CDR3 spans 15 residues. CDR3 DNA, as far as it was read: TGTGCCAGCAGCTTGGTCAGTGCCATGAACACTGAA. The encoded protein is CASSLVSAMNTE. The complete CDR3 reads CASSLVSAMNTEAFF.

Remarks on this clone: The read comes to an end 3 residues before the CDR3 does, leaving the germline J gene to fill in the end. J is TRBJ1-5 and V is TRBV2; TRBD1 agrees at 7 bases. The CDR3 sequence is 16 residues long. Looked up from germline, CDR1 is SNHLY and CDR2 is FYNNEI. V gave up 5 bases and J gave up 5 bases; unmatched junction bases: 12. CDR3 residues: CASSSRQGGLDQPQHF. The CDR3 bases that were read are TGTGCCAGCAGTTCCCGACAGGGAGGTTTGGATCAGCCC.